The clone carrying this TCR beta chain was picked up many times. What it recognizes is unknown. The V end lost 4 bases, the J end lost 12 bases, and 10 bases lay between the germline ends. The length of the CDR3 is 11 residues. Quantitative 5'-RACE was performed with molecular barcodes, and it yielded the TCR beta libraries. From the 5' RACE reads, TCRdb called clonotypes with MiXCR, one entry per CDR3 protein. Found here are about 220,000 distinct CDR3 sequences, 18% of them singletons; the top ten hold about two fifths. This entry is derived from a study of CD8 T cells in ankylosing spondylitis. Findings and limits, study-wide: As reported, disease-linked clones showed significant enrichment in matched ankylosing spondylitis synovial fluid. Characteristic of ankylosing spondylitis blood, it appeared, was a TCR beta motif comprising several highly homologous variants.

The receptor was isolated from a male donor with ankylosing spondylitis. The chain has TRBV12-3 or TRBV12-4 and TRBJ2-1, with TRBD2 as a possible D gene (6 bases). The sample was blood, either unsorted or a sorted T cell fraction (not recorded which). The chain's CDR3 is CASSSRGRQFF. The CDR3 coding sequence is TGTGCCAGCAGTTCGCGGGGTCGGCAGTTCTTC.